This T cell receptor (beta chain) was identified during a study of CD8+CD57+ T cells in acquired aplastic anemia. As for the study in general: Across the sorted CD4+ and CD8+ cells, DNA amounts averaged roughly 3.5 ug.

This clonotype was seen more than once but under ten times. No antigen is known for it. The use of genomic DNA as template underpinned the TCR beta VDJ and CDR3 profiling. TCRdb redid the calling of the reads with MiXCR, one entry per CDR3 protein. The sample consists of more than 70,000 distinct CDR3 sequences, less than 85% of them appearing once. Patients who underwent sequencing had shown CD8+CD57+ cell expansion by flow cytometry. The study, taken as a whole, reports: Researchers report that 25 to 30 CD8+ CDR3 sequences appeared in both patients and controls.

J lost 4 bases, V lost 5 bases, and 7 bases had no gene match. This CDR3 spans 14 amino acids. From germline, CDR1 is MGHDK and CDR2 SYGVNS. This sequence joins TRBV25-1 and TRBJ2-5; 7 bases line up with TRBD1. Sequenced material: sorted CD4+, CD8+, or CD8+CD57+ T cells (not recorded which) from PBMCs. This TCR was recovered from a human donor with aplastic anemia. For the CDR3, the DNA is TGTGCCAGCAGTCTACGGGACAGTAGAGAGACCCAGTACTTC. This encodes CASSLRDSRETQYF.